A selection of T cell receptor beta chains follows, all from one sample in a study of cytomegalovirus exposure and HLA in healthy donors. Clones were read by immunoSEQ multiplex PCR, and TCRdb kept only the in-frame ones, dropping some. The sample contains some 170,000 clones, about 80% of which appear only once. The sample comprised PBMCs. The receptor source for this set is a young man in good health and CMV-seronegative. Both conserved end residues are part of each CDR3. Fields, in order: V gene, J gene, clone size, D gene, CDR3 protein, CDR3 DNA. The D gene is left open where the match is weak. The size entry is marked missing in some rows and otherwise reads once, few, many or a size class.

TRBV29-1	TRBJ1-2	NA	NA	CSVVSPTGIGGYTF	TGCAGCGTTGTGTCCCCGACAGGAATTGGTGGCTACACCTTC
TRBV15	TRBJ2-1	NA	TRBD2	CATSGRDYSFTRLFF	TGTGCCACCAGCGGCCGGGACTACTCATTCACAAGGCTGTTCTTC
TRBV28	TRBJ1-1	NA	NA	CASSLIRGILPEAFF	TGTGCCAGCAGTTTAATACGGGGAATCTTGCCTGAAGCTTTCTTT
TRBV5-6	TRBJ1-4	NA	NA	CASSLGQPGEKLFF	TGTGCCAGCAGCTTGGGGCAGCCGGGGGAAAAACTGTTTTTT
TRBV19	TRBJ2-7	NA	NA	CASSIGQLRDEQYF	TGTGCCAGTAGTATCGGCCAGTTGCGGGACGAGCAGTACTTC
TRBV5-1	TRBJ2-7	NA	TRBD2	CASSWNLAGGSYEQYF	TGCGCCAGCAGCTGGAACCTAGCGGGTGGCTCCTACGAGCAGTACTTC
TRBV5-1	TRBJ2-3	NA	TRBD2	CASSPGGYTDTQYF	TGCGCCAGCAGCCCGGGGGGGTACACAGATACGCAGTATTTT
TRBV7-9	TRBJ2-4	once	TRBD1	CASSLDRGVQYF	TGTGCCAGCAGCTTAGACAGGGGTGTACAGTACTTC
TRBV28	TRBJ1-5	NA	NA	CASSFRQGGSQPQHF	TGTGCCAGCAGTTTCCGGCAGGGAGGAAGTCAGCCCCAGCATTTT
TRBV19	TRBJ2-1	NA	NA	CASSIDRGNNYNEQFF	TGTGCCAGTAGTATAGATCGGGGTAATAATTACAATGAGCAGTTCTTC
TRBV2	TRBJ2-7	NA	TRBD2	CASTESLAGATYEQYF	TGTGCCAGCACTGAGTCTCTAGCGGGGGCCACCTACGAGCAGTACTTC
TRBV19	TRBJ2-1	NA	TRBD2	CASSRAGAMYNEQFF	TGTGCCAGTAGCCGAGCGGGGGCTATGTACAATGAGCAGTTCTTC
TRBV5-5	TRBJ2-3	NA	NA	CASSTGGTDTQYF	TGTGCCAGCAGCACTGGTGGCACAGATACGCAGTATTTT
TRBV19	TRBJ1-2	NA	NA	CASTPVGGTPYGYTF	TGTGCCAGTACCCCTGTCGGAGGGACTCCCTATGGCTACACCTTC
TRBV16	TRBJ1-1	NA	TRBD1	CASSQSRTGISEAFF	TGTGCCAGCAGCCAATCTCGGACAGGGATATCTGAAGCTTTCTTT
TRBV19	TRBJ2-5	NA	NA	CASSIQGLETQYF	TGTGCCAGTAGTATACAGGGTTTAGAGACCCAGTACTTC
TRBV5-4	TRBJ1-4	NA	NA	CASRRGNDSRLQLFF	TGTGCCAGCAGACGAGGGAACGACTCCCGCTTACAACTGTTTTTT
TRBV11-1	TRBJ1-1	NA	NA	CASSLSRQLNTEAFF	TGTGCCAGCAGCTTATCCAGACAGCTGAACACTGAAGCTTTCTTT
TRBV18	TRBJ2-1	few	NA	CASSPGGTSYNEQFF	TGTGCCAGCTCACCAGGAGGGACCTCCTACAATGAGCAGTTCTTC
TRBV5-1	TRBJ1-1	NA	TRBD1	CASSAGTGTTGAFF	TGCGCCAGCAGCGCCGGGACAGGGACTACGGGGGCTTTCTTT
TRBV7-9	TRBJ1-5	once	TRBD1	CASSATGTDNQPQHF	TGTGCCAGCAGCGCGACCGGGACAGACAATCAGCCCCAGCATTTT
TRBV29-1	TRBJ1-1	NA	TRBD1	CSVVGDRGTNTEAFF	TGCAGCGTTGTGGGGGACAGGGGGACCAACACTGAAGCTTTCTTT
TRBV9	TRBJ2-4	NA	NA	CASSEGVGAENIQYF	TGTGCCAGCAGCGAGGGGGTAGGGGCGGAAAACATTCAGTACTTC
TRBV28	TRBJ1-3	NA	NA	CASSLLGNTIYF	TGTGCCAGCAGCCTCTTGGGAAACACCATATATTTT
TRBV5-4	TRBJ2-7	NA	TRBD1	CASSFGQGTYYEQYF	TGTGCCAGCAGCTTTGGACAGGGGACCTACTACGAGCAGTACTTC
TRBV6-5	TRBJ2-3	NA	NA	CASSYLEGSTDTQYF	TGTGCCAGCAGTTACCTGGAGGGGAGCACAGATACGCAGTATTTT
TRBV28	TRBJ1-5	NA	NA	CASSRYSNQPQHF	TGTGCCAGCAGCCGGTATAGCAATCAGCCCCAGCATTTT
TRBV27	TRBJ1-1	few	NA	CASSFLGGTEAFF	TGTGCCAGCAGTTTCCTAGGTGGCACTGAAGCTTTCTTT
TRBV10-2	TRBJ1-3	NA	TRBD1	CASIGDREYSGNTIYF	TGCGCCAGCATCGGGGACAGAGAATACTCTGGAAACACCATATATTTT
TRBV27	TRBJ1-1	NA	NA	CASSLTGMNTEAFF	TGTGCCAGCAGTCTCACGGGTATGAACACTGAAGCTTTCTTT
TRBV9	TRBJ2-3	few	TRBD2	CASSPNPTSGNTDTQYF	TGTGCCAGCAGTCCTAACCCGACTAGCGGCAACACAGATACGCAGTATTTT
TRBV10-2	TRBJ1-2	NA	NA	CASSVSPLGQNRGYTF	TGCGCCAGCAGTGTGAGTCCTCTTGGGCAGAATAGAGGCTACACCTTC